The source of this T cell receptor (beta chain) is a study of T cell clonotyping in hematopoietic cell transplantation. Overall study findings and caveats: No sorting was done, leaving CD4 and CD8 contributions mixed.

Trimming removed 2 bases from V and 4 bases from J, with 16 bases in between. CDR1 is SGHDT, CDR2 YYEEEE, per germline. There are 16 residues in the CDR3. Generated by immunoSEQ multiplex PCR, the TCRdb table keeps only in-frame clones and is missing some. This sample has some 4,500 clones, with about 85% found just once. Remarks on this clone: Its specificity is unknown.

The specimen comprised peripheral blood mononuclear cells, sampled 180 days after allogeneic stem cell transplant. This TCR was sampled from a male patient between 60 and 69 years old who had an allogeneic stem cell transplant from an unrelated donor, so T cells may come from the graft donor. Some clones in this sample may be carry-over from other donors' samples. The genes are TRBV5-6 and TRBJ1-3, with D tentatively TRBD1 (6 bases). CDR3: CASSFLSGVSGNTIYF. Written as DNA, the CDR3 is TGTGCCAGCAGCTTTCTCTCAGGGGTATCAGGAAACACCATATATTTT.